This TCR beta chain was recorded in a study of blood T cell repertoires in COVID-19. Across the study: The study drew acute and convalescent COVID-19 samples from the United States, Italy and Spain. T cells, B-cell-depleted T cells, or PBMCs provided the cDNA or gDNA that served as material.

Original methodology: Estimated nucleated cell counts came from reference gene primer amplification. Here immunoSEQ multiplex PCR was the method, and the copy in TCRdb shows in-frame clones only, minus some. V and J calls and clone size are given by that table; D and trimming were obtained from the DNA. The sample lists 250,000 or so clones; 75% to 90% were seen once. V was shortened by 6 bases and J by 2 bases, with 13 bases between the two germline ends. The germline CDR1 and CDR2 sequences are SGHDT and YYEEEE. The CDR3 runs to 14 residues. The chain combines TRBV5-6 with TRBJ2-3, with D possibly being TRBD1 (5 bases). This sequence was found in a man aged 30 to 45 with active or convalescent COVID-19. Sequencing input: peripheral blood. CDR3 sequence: CASNTLGPTDTQYF. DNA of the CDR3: TGTGCCAGCAATACGTTGGGGCCCACAGATACGCAGTATTTT. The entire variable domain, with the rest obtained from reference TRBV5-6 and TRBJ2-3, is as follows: DAGVTQSPTHLIKTRGQQVTLRCSPKSGHDTVSWYQQALGQGPQFIFQYYEEEERQRGNFPDRFSGHQFPNYSSELNVNALLLGDSALYLCASNTLGPTDTQYFGPGTRLTVL.